The next 15 T cell receptor beta chains were all read from a single sample in a study of spatial heterogeneity in lung cancer (dated by TCRdb to the late 2010s). To prepare the library, 5' RACE was applied. The reads were generated on a NextSeq 500. Starting from the raw public reads, TCRdb applied fastp trimming at Q25, assembled clones with MiXCR and retained in-frame beta chains. Each record represents a unique CDR3 protein, reported with the most common genes and DNA among its rows. The sample contains about 50,000 distinct CDR3 sequences, approximately 7.6% of them found a single time. About 12% of the sample rests with the top ten. The meaning of the sample's time point label: sample taken at primary tumor resection. Whole RNA extracted from tumor and nontumor lung tissue, or from cryopreserved PBMC samples, was used for TCR sequencing without cell sorting. Here the sequenced sample was PBMCs, taken at surgery. The receptors derive from a female donor with early-stage non-small cell lung cancer.

This clonotype was seen repeatedly, ten times or more. The rearrangement uses TRBV28 and TRBJ1-5; D is uncertain. CDR3 length: 14 amino acids. Germline assignment: CDR1 MDHEN and CDR2 SYDVKM. V was trimmed by 3 bases and J by 9 bases, leaving 15 bases between them. The CDR3: CASSLGEYLGPQHF. The CDR3 region has the DNA TGTGCCAGCAGTTTGGGAGAATATTTGGGGCCCCAGCATTTT.

This clonotype came up many times. The V call is TRBV27, the J call TRBJ2-5; D is ambiguous. V shed 5 bases and J shed 5 bases, with 15 bases lying between them. This CDR3 region has 14 residues. Germline V CDR1 and CDR2: MNHEY, SMNVEV (reference sequence). The CDR3 DNA reads as TGTGCCAGCAGTAGCATTCGATCGGATGAGACCCAGTACTTC. Residues: CASSSIRSDETQYF.

The chain combines TRBV5-1 with TRBJ2-5, with D possibly being TRBD1 (6 bases). The CDR3 consists of 14 residues. Germline-derived CDR1 and CDR2 are SGHRS and YFSETQ. V lost 2 bases to trimming and J lost 1 base, with 9 bases between them. This CDR3 is CASSFRTVQETQYF. CDR3 nucleotides: TGCGCCAGCAGCTTTAGGACAGTCCAAGAGACCCAGTACTTC. The full variable domain, its missing parts supplied by reference TRBV5-1 and TRBJ2-5, is KAGVTQTPRYLIKTRGQQVTLSCSPISGHRSVSWYQQTPGQGLQFLFEYFSETQRNKGNFPGRFSGRQFSNSRSEMNVSTLELGDSALYLCASSFRTVQETQYFGPGTRLLVL.

This clonotype was picked up many times. The gene calls are TRBV6-2 or TRBV6-3 and TRBJ2-5; D not certain. Deletions cut 2 bases from V and 5 bases from J, with 3 bases between. The CDR3 is 11 residues long. The germline CDR1 and CDR2 sequences are MNHEY and SVGEGT. The CDR3 coding sequence is TGTGCCAGCAGTTACGGGGAGACCCAGTACTTC. It is translated as CASSYGETQYF.

The CDR3 coding sequence is TGTGCCAGCAGTCCTTGGACTAGCGGGTTCCTAAATGAGCAGTTCTTC. Its translation is CASSPWTSGFLNEQFF. This rearrangement joins TRBV6-5 to TRBJ2-1; TRBD2 agrees at 11 bases. V shed 5 bases, J shed 7 bases, and the junction held 10 bases outside the gene matches. CDR1 is MNHEY and CDR2 is SVGAGI in the germline V gene. This CDR3 region has 16 residues.

This clonotype has just a few counts. This chain connects TRBV2 to TRBJ1-1; 7 nucleotides line up with TRBD1. The CDR3 has 15 amino acids. The germline V gene has CDR1 SNHLY and CDR2 FYNNEI. Trimming cost V 2 bases and J 1 base; bases outside gene matches: 4. The CDR3 nucleotides are TGTGCCAGCAGTGAAATAAGACAGGGGAACACTGAAGCTTTCTTT. It is translated as CASSEIRQGNTEAFF.

This clonotype appeared a few times. The chain carries TRBV10-3 and TRBJ2-5, with 7 nucleotides matching TRBD2. The CDR3 contains 14 residues. J was trimmed by 2 bases and V by 9 bases; bases with no gene match: 9. Germline-derived CDR1 and CDR2 are ENHRY and SYGVKD. CDR3: CAIQRGDHQETQYF. CDR3 bases: TGTGCCATTCAGCGGGGCGACCATCAAGAGACCCAGTACTTC.

This clonotype was counted ten times or more. The rearrangement uses TRBV20-1 and TRBJ2-1; D is unresolved. The germline V and J ends were trimmed by 0 bases and 0 bases, with 15 bases remaining between them. The CDR3 runs 17 residues. CDR1 is DFQATT and CDR2 is SNEGSKA in the germline V gene (reference sequence). The CDR3 spells CSARDLGSSSSYNEQFF. CDR3 DNA: TGCAGTGCTAGAGATTTGGGCTCCTCCAGCTCCTACAATGAGCAGTTCTTC.

This clonotype has a count of ten or more. This chain joins TRBV3-1 and TRBJ2-2; 7 nucleotides agree with TRBD2. V was clipped by 6 bases and J by 3 bases; unmatched bases: 4. The CDR3 covers 14 residues. CDR1 is LGHDT and CDR2 is YNNKEL in the germline V gene (reference sequence). Here the CDR3 DNA reads TGTGCCAGCAGTTTGGCGGGGGACACCGGGGAGCTGTTTTTT. This sequence encodes CASSLAGDTGELFF.

At least ten counts were recorded for this clonotype. The V call is TRBV20-1, the J call TRBJ1-1; D is unclear. CDR3 length equals 14 residues. CDR1 is DFQATT and CDR2 is SNEGSKA in the germline V gene (reference sequence). V lost 3 bases, J lost 2 bases, and 13 bases lay in between. CDR3 residues: CSASLAAVNTEAFF. CDR3 sequence (DNA): TGCAGTGCTAGCCTGGCGGCGGTAAACACTGAAGCTTTCTTT.

CDR3: CASIKGQGMDTQYF. For the CDR3, the DNA is TGCGCCAGCATTAAGGGACAGGGTATGGATACGCAGTATTTT. The J gene is TRBJ2-3, the V gene TRBV5-1, with 9 bases fitting TRBD1. V lost 6 bases and J lost 6; bases outside the gene matches: 8. This CDR3 has 14 residues. Germline CDR1 SGHRS, CDR2 YFSETQ.

The CDR3: CAGGGGGSYNEQFF. DNA for the CDR3: TGTGCCGGGGGCGGGGGGGGCTCCTACAATGAGCAGTTCTTC. This chain links TRBV7-2 with TRBJ2-1, with 9 nucleotides matching TRBD2. Germline values: CDR1 SGHTA, CDR2 FQGNSA. The V gene end was trimmed by 11 bases and the J gene end by 0 bases; junction bases not matched to a gene: 5. The CDR3 spans 14 residues.

The gene calls are TRBV7-9 and TRBJ2-7; TRBD1 is a possible D gene (5 bases). V was shortened by 1 base and J by 3 bases, with 7 bases between the two germline ends. Germline V CDR1 and CDR2: SEHNR, FQNEAQ (reference sequence). This CDR3 is built from 13 residues. CDR3 in amino acids: CASSLEGIYEQYF. The CDR3 DNA reads as TGTGCCAGCAGCTTAGAGGGGATCTACGAGCAGTACTTC.

This clonotype has just a few counts. CDR3 DNA sequence: TGTGCCAGCAGTTTACATCCCTTAATGAACACTGAAGCTTTCTTT. Translated, it gives CASSLHPLMNTEAFF. The V gene is TRBV11-2, the J gene TRBJ1-1; D is uncertain. The V gene's germline CDR1 is SGHAT and CDR2 FQNNGV. The CDR3 runs to 15 residues. With 6 bases removed from V and 0 bases from J, the gap between germline ends came to 14 bases.

This clonotype was detected a few times. This rearrangement joins TRBV6-6 to TRBJ2-2; tentative D call: TRBD1 (6 bases). The V gene lost 4 bases and the J gene lost 0 bases, with 15 bases spanning the gap. CDR3 length: 17 amino acids. Germline-derived CDR1 and CDR2 are MNHNY and SVGAGI (reference sequence). CDR3 bases: TGTGCCAGCAGTTTCTCCCGGGACACAGCGAACACCGGGGAGCTGTTTTTT. It encodes CASSFSRDTANTGELFF.